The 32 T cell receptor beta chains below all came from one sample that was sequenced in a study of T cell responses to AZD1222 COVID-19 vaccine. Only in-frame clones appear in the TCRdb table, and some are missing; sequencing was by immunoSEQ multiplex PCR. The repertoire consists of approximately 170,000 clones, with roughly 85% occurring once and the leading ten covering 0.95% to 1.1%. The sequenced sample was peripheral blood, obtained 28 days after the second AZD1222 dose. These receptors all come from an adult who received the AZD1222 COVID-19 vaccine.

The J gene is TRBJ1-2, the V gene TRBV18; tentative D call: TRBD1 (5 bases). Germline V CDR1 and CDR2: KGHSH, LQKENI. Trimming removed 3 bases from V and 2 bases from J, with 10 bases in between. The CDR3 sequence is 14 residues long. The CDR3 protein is CASSPIGTNYGYTF. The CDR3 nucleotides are TGTGCCAGCTCACCTATTGGGACGAACTATGGCTACACCTTC.

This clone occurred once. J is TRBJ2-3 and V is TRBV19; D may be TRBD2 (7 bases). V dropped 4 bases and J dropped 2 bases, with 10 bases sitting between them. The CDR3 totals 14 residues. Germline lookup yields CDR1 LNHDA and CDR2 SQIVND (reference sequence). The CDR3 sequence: CASSSGGHTDTQYF. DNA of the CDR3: TGTGCCAGTAGTAGCGGGGGCCACACAGATACGCAGTATTTT.

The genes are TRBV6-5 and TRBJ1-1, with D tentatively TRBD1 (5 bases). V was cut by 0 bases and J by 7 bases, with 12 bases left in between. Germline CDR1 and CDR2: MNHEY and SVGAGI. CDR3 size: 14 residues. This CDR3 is CASSYSRDALEAFF. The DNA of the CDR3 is TGTGCCAGCAGTTACTCGAGGGACGCCCTTGAAGCTTTCTTT.

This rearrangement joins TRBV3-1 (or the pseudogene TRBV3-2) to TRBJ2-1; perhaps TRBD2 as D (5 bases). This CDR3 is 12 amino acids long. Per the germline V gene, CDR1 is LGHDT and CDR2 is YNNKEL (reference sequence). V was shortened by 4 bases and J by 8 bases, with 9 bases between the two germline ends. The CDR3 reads CASSPGDYEQFF. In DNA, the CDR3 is TGTGCCAGCAGCCCCGGGGATTATGAGCAGTTCTTC.

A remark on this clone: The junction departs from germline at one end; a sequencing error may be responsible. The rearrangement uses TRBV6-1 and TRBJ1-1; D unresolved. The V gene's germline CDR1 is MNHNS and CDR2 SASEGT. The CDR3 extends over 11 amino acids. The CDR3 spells CASSEGGGPLF. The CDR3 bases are TGTGCCAGCAGTGAAGGTGGAGGACCTCTCTTT.

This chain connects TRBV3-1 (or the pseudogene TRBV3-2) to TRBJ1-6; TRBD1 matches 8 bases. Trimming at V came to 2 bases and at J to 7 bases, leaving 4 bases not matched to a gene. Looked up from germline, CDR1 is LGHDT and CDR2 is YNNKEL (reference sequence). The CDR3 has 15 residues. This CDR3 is CASSQRTGRNSPLHF. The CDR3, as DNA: TGTGCCAGCAGCCAACGGACAGGGCGAAATTCACCCCTCCACTTT.

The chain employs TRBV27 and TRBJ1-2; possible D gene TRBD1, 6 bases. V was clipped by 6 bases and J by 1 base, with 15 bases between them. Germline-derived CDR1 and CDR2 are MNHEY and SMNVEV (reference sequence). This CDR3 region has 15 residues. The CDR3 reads CASRPSGGLNYGYTF. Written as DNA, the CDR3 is TGTGCCAGCAGACCGAGTGGGGGCCTTAACTATGGCTACACCTTC.

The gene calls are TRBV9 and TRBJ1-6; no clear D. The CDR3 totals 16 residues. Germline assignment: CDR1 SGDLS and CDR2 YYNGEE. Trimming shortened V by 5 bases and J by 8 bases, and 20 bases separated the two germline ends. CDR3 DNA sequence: TGTGCCAGCAGAGAGAGCCCGTCCGGGCCCTATTCACCCCTCCACTTT. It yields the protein CASRESPSGPYSPLHF.

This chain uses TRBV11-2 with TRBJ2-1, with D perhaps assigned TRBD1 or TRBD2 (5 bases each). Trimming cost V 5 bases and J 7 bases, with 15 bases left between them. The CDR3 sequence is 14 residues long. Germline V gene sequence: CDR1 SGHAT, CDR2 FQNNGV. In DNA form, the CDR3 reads TGTGCCAGCAGCCTGGGACCCTACGAAAATGAGCAGTTCTTC. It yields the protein CASSLGPYENEQFF.

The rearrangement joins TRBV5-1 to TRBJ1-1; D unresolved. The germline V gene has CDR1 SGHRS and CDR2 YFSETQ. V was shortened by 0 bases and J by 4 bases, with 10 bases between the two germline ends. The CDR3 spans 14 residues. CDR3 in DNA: TGCGCCAGCAGCTTGGGGTCCCCCGGCACTGAAGCTTTCTTT. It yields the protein CASSLGSPGTEAFF.

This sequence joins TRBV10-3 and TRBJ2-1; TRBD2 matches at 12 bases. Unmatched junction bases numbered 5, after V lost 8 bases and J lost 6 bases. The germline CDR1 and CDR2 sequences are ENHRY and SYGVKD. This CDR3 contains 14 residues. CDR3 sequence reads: CAISLAGGTNEQFF. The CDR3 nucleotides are TGTGCCATCTCCCTAGCGGGGGGGACCAATGAGCAGTTCTTC.

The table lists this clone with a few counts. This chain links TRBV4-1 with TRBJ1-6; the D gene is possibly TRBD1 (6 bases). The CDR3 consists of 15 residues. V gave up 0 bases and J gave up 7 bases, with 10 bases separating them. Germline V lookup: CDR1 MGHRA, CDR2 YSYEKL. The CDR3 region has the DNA TGCGCCAGCAGCCAAGAGGGGACACCAAATTCACCCCTCCACTTT. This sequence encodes CASSQEGTPNSPLHF.

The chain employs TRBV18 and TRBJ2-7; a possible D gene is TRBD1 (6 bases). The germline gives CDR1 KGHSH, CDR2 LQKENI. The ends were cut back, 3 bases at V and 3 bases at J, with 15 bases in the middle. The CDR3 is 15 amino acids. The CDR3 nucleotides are TGTGCCAGCTCACCTACTTCGACAGGTTACTACGAGCAGTACTTC. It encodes CASSPTSTGYYEQYF.

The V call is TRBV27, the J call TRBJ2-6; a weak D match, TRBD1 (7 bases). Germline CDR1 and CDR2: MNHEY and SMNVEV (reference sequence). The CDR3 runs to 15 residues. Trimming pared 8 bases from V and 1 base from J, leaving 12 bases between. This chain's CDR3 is CASGSGGSGANVLTF. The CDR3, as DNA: TGTGCCAGCGGCTCAGGGGGGTCTGGGGCCAACGTCCTGACTTTC.

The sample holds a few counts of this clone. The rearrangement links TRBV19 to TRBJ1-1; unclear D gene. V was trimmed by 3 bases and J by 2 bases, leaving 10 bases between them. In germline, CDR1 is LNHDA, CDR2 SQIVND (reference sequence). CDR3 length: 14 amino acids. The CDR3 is CASSMFGRNTEAFF. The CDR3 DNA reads TGTGCCAGTAGTATGTTCGGCAGAAACACTGAAGCTTTCTTT.

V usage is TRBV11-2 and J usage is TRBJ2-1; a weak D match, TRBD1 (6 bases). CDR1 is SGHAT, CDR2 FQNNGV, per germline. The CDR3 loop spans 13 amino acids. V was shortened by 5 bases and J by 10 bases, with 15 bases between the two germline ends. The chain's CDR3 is CASSRSTGQEQFF. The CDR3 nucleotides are TGTGCCAGCAGCCGCTCGACGGGACAAGAGCAGTTCTTC.

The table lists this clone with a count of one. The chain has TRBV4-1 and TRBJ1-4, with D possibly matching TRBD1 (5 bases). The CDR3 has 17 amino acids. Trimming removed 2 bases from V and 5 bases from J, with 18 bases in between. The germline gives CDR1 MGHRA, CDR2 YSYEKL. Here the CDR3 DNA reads TGCGCCAGCAGCCAAAACCTCCCGGGAAGGGGAAATGAAAAACTGTTTTTT. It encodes CASSQNLPGRGNEKLFF.

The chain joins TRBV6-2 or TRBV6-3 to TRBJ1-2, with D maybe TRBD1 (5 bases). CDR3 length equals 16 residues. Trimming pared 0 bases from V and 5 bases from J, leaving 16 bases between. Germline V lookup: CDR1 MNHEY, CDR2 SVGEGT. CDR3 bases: TGTGCCAGCAGTTACTCGAAGGGGCGCTTCATTTATGGCTACACCTTC. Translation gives CASSYSKGRFIYGYTF.

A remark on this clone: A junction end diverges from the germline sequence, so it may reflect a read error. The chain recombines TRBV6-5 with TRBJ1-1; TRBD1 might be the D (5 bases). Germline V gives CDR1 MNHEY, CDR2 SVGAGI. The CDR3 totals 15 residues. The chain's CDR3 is CASSYSTGANAEAFF. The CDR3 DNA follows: TGTGCCAGCAGTTACTCGACCGGGGCGAACGCTGAAGCTTTCTTT.

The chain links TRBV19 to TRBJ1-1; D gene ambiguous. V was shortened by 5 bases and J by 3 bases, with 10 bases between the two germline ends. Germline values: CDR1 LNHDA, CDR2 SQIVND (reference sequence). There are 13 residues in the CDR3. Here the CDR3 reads CASSEGRDTEAFF. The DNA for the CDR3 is TGTGCCAGTAGTGAGGGAAGGGACACTGAAGCTTTCTTT.

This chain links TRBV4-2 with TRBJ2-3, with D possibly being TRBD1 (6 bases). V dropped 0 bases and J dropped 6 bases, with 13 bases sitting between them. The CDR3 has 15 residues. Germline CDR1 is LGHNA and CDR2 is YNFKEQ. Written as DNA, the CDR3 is TGTGCCAGCAGCCAAGACATTACAGGGCGCGATACGCAGTATTTT. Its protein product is CASSQDITGRDTQYF.

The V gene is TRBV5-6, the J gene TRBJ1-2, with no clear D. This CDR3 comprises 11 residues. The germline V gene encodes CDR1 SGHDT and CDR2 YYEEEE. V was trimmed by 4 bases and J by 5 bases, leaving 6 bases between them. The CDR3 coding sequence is TGTGCCAGCAGCAGTACGTATGGCTACACCTTC. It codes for CASSSTYGYTF.

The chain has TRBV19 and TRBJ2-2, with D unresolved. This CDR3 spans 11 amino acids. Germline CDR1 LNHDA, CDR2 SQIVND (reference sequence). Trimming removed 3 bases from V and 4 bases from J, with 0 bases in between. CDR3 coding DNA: TGTGCCAGTAGTATCACCGGGGAGCTGTTTTTT. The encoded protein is CASSITGELFF.

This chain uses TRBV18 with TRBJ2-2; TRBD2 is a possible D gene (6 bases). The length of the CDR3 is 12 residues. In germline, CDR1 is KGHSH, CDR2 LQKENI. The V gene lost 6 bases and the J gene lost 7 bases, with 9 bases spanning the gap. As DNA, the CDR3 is TGTGCCAGCTCCCTCGGGGGCGGGGAGCTGTTTTTT. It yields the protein CASSLGGGELFF.

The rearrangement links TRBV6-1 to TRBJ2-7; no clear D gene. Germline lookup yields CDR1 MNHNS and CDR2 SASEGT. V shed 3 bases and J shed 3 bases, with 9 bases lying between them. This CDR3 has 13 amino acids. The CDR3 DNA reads TGTGCCAGCAGTGATGACTCACTCTACGAGCAGTACTTC. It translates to CASSDDSLYEQYF.

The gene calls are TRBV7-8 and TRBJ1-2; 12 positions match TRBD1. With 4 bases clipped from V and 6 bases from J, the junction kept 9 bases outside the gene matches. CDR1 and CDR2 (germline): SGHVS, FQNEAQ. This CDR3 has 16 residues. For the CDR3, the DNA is TGTGCCAGCAGCTCCCCGGGACAGGGGGCTACGCATGGCTACACCTTC. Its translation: CASSSPGQGATHGYTF.

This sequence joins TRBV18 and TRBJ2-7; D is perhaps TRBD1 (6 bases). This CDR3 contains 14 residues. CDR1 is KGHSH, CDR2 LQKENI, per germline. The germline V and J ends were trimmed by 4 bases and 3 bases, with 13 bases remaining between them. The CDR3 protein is CASSRQGSGYEQYF. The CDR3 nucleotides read TGTGCCAGCTCACGGCAGGGGTCCGGCTACGAGCAGTACTTC.

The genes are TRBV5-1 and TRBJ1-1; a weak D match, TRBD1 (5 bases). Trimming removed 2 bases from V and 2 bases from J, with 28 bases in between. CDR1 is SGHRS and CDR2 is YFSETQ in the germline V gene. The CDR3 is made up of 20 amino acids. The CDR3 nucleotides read TGCGCCAGCAGCTTAACGGGGGGTCTTTCCATATTAAGTAGAAACACTGAAGCTTTCTTT. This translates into CASSLTGGLSILSRNTEAFF.

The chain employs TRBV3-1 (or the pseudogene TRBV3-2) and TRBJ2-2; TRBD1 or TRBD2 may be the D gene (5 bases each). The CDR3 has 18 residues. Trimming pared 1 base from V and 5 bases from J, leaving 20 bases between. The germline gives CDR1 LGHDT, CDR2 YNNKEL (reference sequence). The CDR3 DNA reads TGTGCCAGCAGCCAAGTAGTCTCTGTACGAGGGGAGACCGGGGAGCTGTTTTTT. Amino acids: CASSQVVSVRGETGELFF.

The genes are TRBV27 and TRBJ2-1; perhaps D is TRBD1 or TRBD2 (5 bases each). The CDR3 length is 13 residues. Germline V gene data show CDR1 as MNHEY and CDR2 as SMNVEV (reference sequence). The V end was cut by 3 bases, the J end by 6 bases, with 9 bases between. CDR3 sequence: CASSFGTGNEQFF. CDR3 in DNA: TGTGCCAGCAGTTTTGGGACGGGCAATGAGCAGTTCTTC.

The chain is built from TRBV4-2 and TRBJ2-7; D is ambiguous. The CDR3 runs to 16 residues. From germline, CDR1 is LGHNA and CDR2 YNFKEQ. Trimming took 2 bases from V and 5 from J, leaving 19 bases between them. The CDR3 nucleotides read TGTGCCAGCAGCCAAAACCCAGGATCCCCTCGGGACGAGCAGTACTTC. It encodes CASSQNPGSPRDEQYF.

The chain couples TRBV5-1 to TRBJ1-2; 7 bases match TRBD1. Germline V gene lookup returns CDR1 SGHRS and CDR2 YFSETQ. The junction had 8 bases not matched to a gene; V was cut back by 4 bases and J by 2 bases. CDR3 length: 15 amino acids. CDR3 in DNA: TGCGCCAGCAGCCGGGGGGACAGACTCAACTATGGCTACACCTTC. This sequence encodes CASSRGDRLNYGYTF.